This TCR beta chain emerged from a study of cytomegalovirus exposure and HLA in healthy donors. PCR primers comprised 60 Vbeta and 13 Jbeta primers. The assay was immunoSEQ multiplex PCR, and TCRdb's table has in-frame clones only and misses some. The sample contains about 64,000 clones, over 75% of which appear only once. Concerning this clone itself: No antigen is known for it.

This CDR3 contains 15 residues. J lost 6 bases, V lost 5 bases, and 8 bases had no gene match. CDR1 SEHNR and CDR2 FQNEAQ come from the germline V gene (reference sequence). The donors were healthy bone marrow donors. Study-wide points: Common viral pathogens seemed, in a later analysis, to connect with several of the most significant clusters. A later analysis revealed that TCR association rates differed between HLA loci, peaking at DRB1 and bottoming out at HLA-C. HLA alleles were associated with 16,951 TCR beta sequences in a later analysis at 0.05 false discovery rate.

Sequenced input: PBMCs. The rearrangement links TRBV7-9 to TRBJ1-1, with 11 bases matching TRBD1. The source of this sequence is a female donor in good health and CMV-seronegative. CDR3 in DNA: TGTGCCAGCAGCGCGATGGGGACAGGGGGGGCTGAAGCTTTCTTT. Its translation: CASSAMGTGGAEAFF.